Given below is one TCR beta chain in context. Germline assignment: CDR1 SGHVS and CDR2 FQNEAQ. Trimming took 3 bases from V and 6 from J, leaving 13 bases between them. The CDR3 runs 14 residues. Authors' analysis steps: Estimates of nucleated cell counts were drawn from the amplification of reference gene primers. Generated by immunoSEQ multiplex PCR, the TCRdb table keeps only in-frame clones and is missing some. D and trimming come from the DNA, and the V and J calls and clone size come from that table. The sample includes about 210,000 clones, 87% seen only once; the top ten take 9% to 12%. The record originates from a study of blood T cell repertoires in COVID-19. About the research overall: Sites across the United States, Italy and Spain contributed samples from acute and convalescent COVID-19. Sources were T cells, B-cell-depleted T cells, or PBMCs; the material itself was cDNA or gDNA.

The age range of participants was about 18 to 95 years, with residence in about 25 US areas. This TCR came from a young man with acute COVID-19. This chain connects TRBV7-8 to TRBJ2-3; the D gene is possibly TRBD2 (5 bases). Sequencing input: PBMCs or T cells enriched from blood (not recorded which). The CDR3 coding sequence is TGTGCCAGCAGCTTGTACCAATCGGGGGATACGCAGTATTTT. This gives the protein CASSLYQSGDTQYF.